The T cell receptor beta chain described here comes from a study of CD8 T cells in Susac syndrome. Random-hexamer reverse transcription was applied to about 0.5 to 1 ug RNA. Across 54 Vbeta and 13 Jbeta, TCR beta CDR3 was amplified with immunoSEQ multiplex PCR. TCRdb processed the immunoSEQ multiplex PCR reads anew with MiXCR; each CDR3 protein has one entry. The table has approximately 130,000 distinct CDR3 sequences, about 90% seen once. CD8+ and CD4+ T cells from blood underwent TCR beta sequencing, which was carried out in a high-throughput format. The authors negatively isolated CD8+ and CD4+ T cells and FACS-enriched TEMRA cells. The germline V and J ends were trimmed by 2 bases and 8 bases, with 10 bases remaining between them. From germline, CDR1 is ENHRY and CDR2 SYGVKD. The CDR3 is made up of 13 amino acids.

The sample taken for sequencing was CD8+ T cells from PBMCs. The V call is TRBV10-3, the J call TRBJ2-1, with D possibly TRBD1 on 5 matching bases. The sequence was collected from a human donor with multiple sclerosis. This CDR3 is CAISELQAHEQFF. The DNA of the CDR3 is TGTGCCATCAGTGAGCTACAGGCCCATGAGCAGTTCTTC.